Listed here are 2 T cell receptor beta chains from one sample, sequenced in a study of cytomegalovirus exposure and HLA in healthy donors. The primer mix had 60 Vbeta and 13 Jbeta primers. Profiling relied on immunoSEQ multiplex PCR, and the TCRdb table lists in-frame clones only, not all of them. The sample records about 120,000 clones, 77% being singletons. Material for sequencing was PBMCs. The receptor set was obtained from a man in his forties or fifties in good health and CMV-seropositive.

The chain recombines TRBV7-6 with TRBJ2-3; 7 nucleotides line up with TRBD1. V dropped 1 base and J dropped 6; count of bases not matched to a gene: 7. Germline V gene data show CDR1 as SGHVS and CDR2 as FNYEAQ. The length of the CDR3 is 15 residues. The CDR3 sequence is CASSLEGQSWDTQYF. The CDR3 coding sequence is TGTGCCAGCAGCTTAGAGGGACAGAGTTGGGATACGCAGTATTTT.

The chain employs TRBV4-1 and TRBJ2-7, with D perhaps TRBD2 (5 bases). V lost 0 bases to trimming and J lost 4 bases, with 13 bases between them. The germline CDR1 and CDR2 sequences are MGHRA and YSYEKL. The CDR3 extends over 15 amino acids. The CDR3 reads CASSQDPASFYEQYF. The CDR3 nucleotides read TGCGCCAGCAGCCAAGATCCAGCTAGCTTTTACGAGCAGTACTTC.